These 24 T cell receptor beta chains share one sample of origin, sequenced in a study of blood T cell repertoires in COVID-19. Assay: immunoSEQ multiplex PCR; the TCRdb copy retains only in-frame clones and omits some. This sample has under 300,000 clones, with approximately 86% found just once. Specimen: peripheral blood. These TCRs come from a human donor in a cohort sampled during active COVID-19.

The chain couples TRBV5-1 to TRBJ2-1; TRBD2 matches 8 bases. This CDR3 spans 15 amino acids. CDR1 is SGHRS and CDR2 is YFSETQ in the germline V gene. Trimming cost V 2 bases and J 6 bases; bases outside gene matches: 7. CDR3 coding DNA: TGCGCCAGCAGCTTCCAAGTAGCGGGGTTCAATGAGCAGTTCTTC. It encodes CASSFQVAGFNEQFF.

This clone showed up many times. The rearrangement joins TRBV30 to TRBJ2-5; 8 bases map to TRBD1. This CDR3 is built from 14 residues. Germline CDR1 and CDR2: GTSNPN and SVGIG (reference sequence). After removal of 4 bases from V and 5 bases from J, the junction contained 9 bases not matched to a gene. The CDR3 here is CAWNLQGAGETQYF. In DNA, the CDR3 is TGTGCCTGGAACCTCCAGGGGGCCGGGGAGACCCAGTACTTC.

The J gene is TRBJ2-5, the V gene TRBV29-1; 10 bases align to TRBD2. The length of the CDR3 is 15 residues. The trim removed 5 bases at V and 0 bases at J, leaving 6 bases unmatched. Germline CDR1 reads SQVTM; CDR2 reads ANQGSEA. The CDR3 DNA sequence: TGCAGCGTTAGGTTAGCGGGAGGAGACCAAGAGACCCAGTACTTC. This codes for CSVRLAGGDQETQYF.

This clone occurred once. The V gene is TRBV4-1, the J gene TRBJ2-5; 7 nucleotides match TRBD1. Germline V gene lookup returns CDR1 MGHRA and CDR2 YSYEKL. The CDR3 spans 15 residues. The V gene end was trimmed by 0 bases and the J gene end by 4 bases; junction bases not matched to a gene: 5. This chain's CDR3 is CASSQDDTGVETQYF. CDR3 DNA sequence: TGCGCCAGCAGCCAAGACGATACAGGGGTAGAGACCCAGTACTTC.

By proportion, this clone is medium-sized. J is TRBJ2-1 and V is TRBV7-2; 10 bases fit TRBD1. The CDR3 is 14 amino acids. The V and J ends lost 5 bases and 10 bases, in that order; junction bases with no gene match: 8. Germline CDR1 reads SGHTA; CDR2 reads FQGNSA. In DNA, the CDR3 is TGTGCCAGCAGCGACCGACAGGGGGCAATGGAGCAGTTCTTC. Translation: CASSDRQGAMEQFF.

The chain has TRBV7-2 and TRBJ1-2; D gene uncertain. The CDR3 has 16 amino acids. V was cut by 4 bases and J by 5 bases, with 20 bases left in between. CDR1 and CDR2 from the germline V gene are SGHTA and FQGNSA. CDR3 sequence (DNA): TGTGCCAGCAGCTCCGACTCATACATAGCGCTTTATGGCTACACCTTC. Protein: CASSSDSYIALYGYTF.

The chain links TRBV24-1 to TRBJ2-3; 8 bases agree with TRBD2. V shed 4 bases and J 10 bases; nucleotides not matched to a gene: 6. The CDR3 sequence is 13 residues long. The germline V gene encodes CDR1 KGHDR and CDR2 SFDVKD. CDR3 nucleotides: TGTGCCACCAGTGACGGGGGGGAGAGAGCGCAGTATTTT. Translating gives CATSDGGERAQYF.

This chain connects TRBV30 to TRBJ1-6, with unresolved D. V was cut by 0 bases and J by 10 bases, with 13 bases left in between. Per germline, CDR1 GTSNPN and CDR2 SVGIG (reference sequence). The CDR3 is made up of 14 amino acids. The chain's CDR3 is CAWSVRETGSPLHF. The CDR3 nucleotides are TGTGCCTGGAGTGTACGGGAAACGGGGTCACCCCTCCACTTT.

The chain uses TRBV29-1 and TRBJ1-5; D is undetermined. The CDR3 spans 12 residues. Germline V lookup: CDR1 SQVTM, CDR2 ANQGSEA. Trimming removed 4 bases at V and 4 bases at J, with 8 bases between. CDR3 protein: CSVGNGNQPQHF. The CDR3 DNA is TGCAGCGTTGGCAACGGGAATCAGCCCCAGCATTTT.

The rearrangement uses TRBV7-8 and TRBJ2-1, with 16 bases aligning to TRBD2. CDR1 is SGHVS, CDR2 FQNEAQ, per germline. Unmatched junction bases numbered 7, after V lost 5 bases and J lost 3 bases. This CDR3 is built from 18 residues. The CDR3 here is CASSPGLAGGLDYNEQFF. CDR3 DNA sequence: TGTGCCAGCAGCCCGGGACTAGCGGGGGGGCTTGACTACAATGAGCAGTTCTTC.

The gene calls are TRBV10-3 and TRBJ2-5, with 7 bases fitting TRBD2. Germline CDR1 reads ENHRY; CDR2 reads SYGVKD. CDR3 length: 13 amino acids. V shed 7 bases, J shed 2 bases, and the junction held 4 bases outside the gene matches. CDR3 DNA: TGTGCCATCAAGAGGGAGGGGCAAGAGACCCAGTACTTC. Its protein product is CAIKREGQETQYF.

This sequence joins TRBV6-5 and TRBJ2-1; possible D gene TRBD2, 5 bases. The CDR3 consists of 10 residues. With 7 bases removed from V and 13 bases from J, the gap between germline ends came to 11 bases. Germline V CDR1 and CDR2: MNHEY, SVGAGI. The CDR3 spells CASKGLSQFF. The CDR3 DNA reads TGTGCCAGCAAAGGACTCTCACAGTTCTTC.

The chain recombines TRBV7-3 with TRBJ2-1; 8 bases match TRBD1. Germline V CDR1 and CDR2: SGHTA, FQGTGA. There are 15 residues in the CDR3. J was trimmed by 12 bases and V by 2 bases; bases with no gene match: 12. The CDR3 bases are TGTGCCAGCAGCTTAGAGGGGACAGGAGCGAGGGGGCAGTTCTTC. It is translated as CASSLEGTGARGQFF.

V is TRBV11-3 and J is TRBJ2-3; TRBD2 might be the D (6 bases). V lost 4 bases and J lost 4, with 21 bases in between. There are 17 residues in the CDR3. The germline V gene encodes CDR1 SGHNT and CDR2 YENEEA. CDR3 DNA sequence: TGTGCCAGCAGCTCCCGCACTAGCATCAGTGGGCCAGATACGCAGTATTTT. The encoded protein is CASSSRTSISGPDTQYF.

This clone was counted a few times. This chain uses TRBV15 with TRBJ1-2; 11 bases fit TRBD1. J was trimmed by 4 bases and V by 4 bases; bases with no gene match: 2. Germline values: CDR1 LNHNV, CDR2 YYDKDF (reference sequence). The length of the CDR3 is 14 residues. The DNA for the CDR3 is TGTGCCACCAGCAAGGACAGGGGGCCCTATGGCTACACCTTC. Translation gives CATSKDRGPYGYTF.

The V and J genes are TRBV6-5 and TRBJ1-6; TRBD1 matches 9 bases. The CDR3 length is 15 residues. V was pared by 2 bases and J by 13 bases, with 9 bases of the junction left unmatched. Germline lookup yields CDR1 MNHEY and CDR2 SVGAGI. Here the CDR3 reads CASSYNGWTGVPLHF. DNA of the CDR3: TGTGCCAGCAGTTACAATGGTTGGACAGGGGTCCCCCTCCACTTT.

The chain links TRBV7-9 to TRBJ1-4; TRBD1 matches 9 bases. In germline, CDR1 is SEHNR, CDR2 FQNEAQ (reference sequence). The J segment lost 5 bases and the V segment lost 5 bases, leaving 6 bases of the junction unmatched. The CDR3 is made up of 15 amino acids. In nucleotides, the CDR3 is TGTGCCAGCAGCGTGGGACAGGGATCAAATGAAAAACTGTTTTTT. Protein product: CASSVGQGSNEKLFF. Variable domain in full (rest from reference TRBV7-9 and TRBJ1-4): DTGVSQNPRHKITKRGQNVTFRCDPISEHNRLYWYRQTLGQGPEFLTYFQNEAQLEKSRLLSDRFSAERPKGSFSTLEIQRTEQGDSAMYLCASSVGQGSNEKLFFGSGTQLSVL.

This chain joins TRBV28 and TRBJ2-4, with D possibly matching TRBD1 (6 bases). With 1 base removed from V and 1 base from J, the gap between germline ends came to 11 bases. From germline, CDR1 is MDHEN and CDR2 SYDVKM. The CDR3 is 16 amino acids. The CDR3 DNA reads TGTGCCAGCAGTTTATTGACAGGAGAGGCCAAAAACATTCAGTACTTC. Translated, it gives CASSLLTGEAKNIQYF.

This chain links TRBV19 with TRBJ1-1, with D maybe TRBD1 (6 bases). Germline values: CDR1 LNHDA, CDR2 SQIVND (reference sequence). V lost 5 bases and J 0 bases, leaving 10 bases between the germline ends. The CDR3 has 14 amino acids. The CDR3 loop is CASSLGHMNTEAFF. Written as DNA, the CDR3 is TGTGCCAGTAGTCTGGGACATATGAACACTGAAGCTTTCTTT. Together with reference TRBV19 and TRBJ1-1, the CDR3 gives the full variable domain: DGGITQSPKYLFRKEGQNVTLSCEQNLNHDAMYWYRQDPGQGLRLIYYSQIVNDFQKGDIAEGYSVSREKKESFPLTVTSAQKNPTAFYLCASSLGHMNTEAFFGQGTRLTVV.

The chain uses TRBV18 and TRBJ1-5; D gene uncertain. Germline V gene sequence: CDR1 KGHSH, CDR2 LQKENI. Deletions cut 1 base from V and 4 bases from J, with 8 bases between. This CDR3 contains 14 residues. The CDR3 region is CASSPQPENQPQHF. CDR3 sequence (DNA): TGTGCCAGCTCACCACAGCCCGAGAATCAGCCCCAGCATTTT.

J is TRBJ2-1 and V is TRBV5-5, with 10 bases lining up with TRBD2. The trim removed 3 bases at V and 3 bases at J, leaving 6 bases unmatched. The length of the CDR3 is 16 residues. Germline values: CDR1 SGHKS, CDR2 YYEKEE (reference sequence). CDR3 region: CASSWGGLAVYNEQFF. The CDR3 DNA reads TGTGCCAGCAGCTGGGGTGGACTAGCGGTCTACAATGAGCAGTTCTTC.

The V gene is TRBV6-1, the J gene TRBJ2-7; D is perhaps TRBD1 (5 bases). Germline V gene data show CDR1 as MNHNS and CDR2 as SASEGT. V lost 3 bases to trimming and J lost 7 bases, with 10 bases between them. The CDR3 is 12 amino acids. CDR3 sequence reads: CASSENRREQYF. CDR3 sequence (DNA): TGTGCCAGCAGTGAGAACAGGAGAGAGCAGTACTTC.

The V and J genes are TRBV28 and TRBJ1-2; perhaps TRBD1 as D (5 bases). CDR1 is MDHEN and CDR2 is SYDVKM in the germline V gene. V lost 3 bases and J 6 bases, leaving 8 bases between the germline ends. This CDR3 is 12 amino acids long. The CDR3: CASSFKGDGYTF. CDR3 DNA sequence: TGTGCCAGCAGTTTTAAAGGGGATGGCTACACCTTC.

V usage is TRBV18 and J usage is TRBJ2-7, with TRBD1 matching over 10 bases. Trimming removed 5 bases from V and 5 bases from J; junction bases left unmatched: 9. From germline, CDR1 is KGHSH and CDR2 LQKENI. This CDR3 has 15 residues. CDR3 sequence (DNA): TGTGCCAGCTCAACCGGGACAGGGGACGTTAACGAGCAGTACTTC. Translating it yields CASSTGTGDVNEQYF.